A selection of T cell receptor beta chains follows, all from one sample in a study of T cell changes during pregnancy in multiple sclerosis. Libraries were prepared by immunoSEQ multiplex PCR; TCRdb keeps only in-frame clonotypes and omits some of them. This table holds 7,500 to 9,500 clones, about nine tenths found once. The sequencing used CD8+ T cells from peripheral blood mononuclear cells, collected in the first trimester of pregnancy. The receptor source for this set is a female donor in good health, enrolled as a control in a pregnancy study. Both conserved end residues are part of each CDR3. The D gene is left open where the match is weak. Some rows mark clone size as missing; the rest say once, few, many or name a class of expanded clone.

j_gene | d_gene | abundance | v_gene | CDR3aa | CDR3nt
TRBJ2-3 | TRBD2 | - | TRBV5-6 | CASSLVLAASGRVADTQYF | TGTGCCAGCAGCTTGGTCTTGGCGGCTAGCGGGAGGGTGGCAGATACGCAGTATTTT
TRBJ1-1 | - | - | TRBV28 | CASSPFEREAFF | TGTGCCAGCAGCCCCTTTGAACGGGAAGCTTTCTTT
TRBJ2-1 | - | - | TRBV6-1 | CASSHGGEQFF | TGTGCCAGCAGTCACGGGGGTGAGCAGTTCTTC
TRBJ2-3 | - | - | TRBV13 | CASSSTQPGDTQYF | TGTGCCAGCAGCTCGACCCAGCCGGGTGATACGCAGTATTTT
TRBJ2-1 | - | - | TRBV4-1 | CASSLSGEPYNEQFF | TGCGCCAGCAGTCTGTCGGGGGAACCCTACAATGAGCAGTTCTTC
TRBJ1-1 | - | - | TRBV5-5 | CASSGFSNRGTEAFF | TGTGCCAGCAGTGGGTTTTCGAATCGGGGCACTGAAGCTTTCTTT
TRBJ2-7 | - | - | TRBV20-1 | CSASPYNEQYF | TGCAGTGCTAGCCCTTACAATGAGCAGTACTTC
TRBJ1-1 | TRBD1 | - | TRBV18 | CASSQPQGANTEAFF | TGTGCCAGCTCACAACCACAGGGGGCGAACACTGAAGCTTTCTTT
TRBJ1-4 | TRBD1 | - | TRBV4-1 | CASSQGTGDEKLFF | TGCGCCAGCAGCCAAGGGACAGGGGATGAAAAACTGTTTTTT
TRBJ2-3 | TRBD1 | - | TRBV28 | CASSLGQGNTDTQYF | TGTGCCAGCAGTCTCGGACAGGGTAACACAGATACGCAGTATTTT
TRBJ2-7 | - | - | TRBV9 | CASSSNLEYEQYF | TGTGCCAGCAGCTCAAACTTAGAATACGAGCAGTACTTC
TRBJ2-7 | TRBD1 | - | TRBV4-1 | CASSQDLDRGLTYEQYF | TGCGCCAGCAGCCAAGACCTTGACAGGGGGCTAACCTACGAGCAGTACTTC
TRBJ1-3 | - | - | TRBV5-5 | CASNSLEAGAGTGNTIYF | TGTGCCAGCAACTCCCTCGAGGCCGGCGCGGGAACTGGAAACACCATATATTTT
TRBJ1-1 | TRBD1 | - | TRBV4-2 | CASSPRDRGEAFF | TGTGCCAGCAGCCCCCGGGACAGGGGGGAAGCTTTCTTT
TRBJ2-1 | - | - | TRBV4-1 | CASSQRGRRIYNEQFF | TGCGCCAGCAGCCAGCGAGGTAGGAGGATCTACAATGAGCAGTTCTTC
TRBJ2-1 | TRBD2 | - | TRBV4-1 | CASSQDGTSGLKQFF | TGCGCCAGCAGCCAAGATGGCACTAGCGGGCTCAAGCAGTTCTTC
TRBJ1-3 | - | - | TRBV15 | CATSRGVFSGNTIYF | TGTGCCACCAGCAGAGGTGTCTTCTCTGGAAACACCATATATTTT
TRBJ2-1 | - | - | TRBV9 | CASSVGGSVVTSGGNEQFF | TGTGCCAGCAGCGTAGGAGGCTCGGTAGTTACCTCCGGGGGCAATGAGCAGTTCTTC
TRBJ2-3 | - | - | TRBV7-6 | CASSLAAEYTDTQYF | TGTGCCAGCAGCTTAGCGGCGGAGTACACAGATACGCAGTATTTT
TRBJ2-3 | - | - | TRBV20-1 | CSATTDTQYF | TGCAGTGCTACTACAGATACGCAGTATTTT
TRBJ2-3 | - | - | TRBV6-1 | CASSVGGMITDTQYF | TGTGCCAGCAGTGTGGGCGGGATGATCACAGATACGCAGTATTTT
TRBJ1-5 | - | - | TRBV4-1 | CASSLGPKGVQPQHF | TGCGCCAGCAGCCTGGGCCCCAAGGGGGTGCAGCCCCAGCATTTT
TRBJ1-1 | - | medium-sized | TRBV5-8 | CASSLAGNTEAFF | TGTGCCAGCAGCTTGGCAGGCAACACTGAAGCTTTCTTT
TRBJ2-7 | TRBD2 | once | TRBV5-6 | CASSIAGGTHYEQYF | TGTGCCAGCAGCATAGCGGGAGGGACCCACTACGAGCAGTACTTC
TRBJ2-7 | - | - | TRBV20-1 | CSARGAYEQYF | TGCAGTGCTAGAGGCGCCTACGAGCAGTACTTC
TRBJ1-2 | - | - | TRBV7-9 | CASRGTFGGRWGGYTF | TGTGCCAGCCGAGGTACCTTCGGGGGGCGCTGGGGTGGCTACACCTTC
TRBJ1-1 | - | - | TRBV4-1 | CASSQDSGDHNEAFF | TGCGCCAGCAGCCAAGACTCGGGGGACCATAATGAAGCTTTCTTT
TRBJ1-2 | - | once | TRBV6-5 | CASRQGAGYTF | TGTGCCAGCAGGCAGGGTGCTGGCTACACCTTC
TRBJ1-4 | TRBD1 | few | TRBV6-1 | CASSEESGTGGEKLFF | TGTGCCAGCAGTGAGGAATCCGGGACAGGGGGTGAAAAACTGTTTTTT
TRBJ2-1 | - | medium-sized | TRBV7-9 | CASGDTGLSSYNEQFF | TGTGCCAGCGGGGACACGGGGTTAAGCTCCTACAATGAGCAGTTCTTC
TRBJ2-5 | - | once | TRBV13 | CASSFGAQLETQYF | TGTGCCAGCAGCTTTGGGGCCCAACTGGAGACCCAGTACTTC
TRBJ2-1 | TRBD1 | - | TRBV6-1 | CASSDEGQIYNEQFF | TGTGCCAGCAGTGATGAGGGACAGATATACAATGAGCAGTTCTTC
TRBJ1-4 | - | - | TRBV5-6 | CASSLIATNEKLFF | TGTGCCAGCAGTCTAATAGCAACTAATGAAAAACTGTTTTTT
TRBJ2-7 | - | - | TRBV14 | CASSRRTVPSEQYF | TGTGCCAGCAGCCGAAGAACCGTCCCGAGCGAGCAGTACTTC
TRBJ2-1 | - | - | TRBV27 | CASSYTKRVGLSEQFF | TGTGCCAGCAGTTATACCAAGCGGGTGGGGTTGAGTGAGCAGTTCTTC
TRBJ2-3 | - | - | TRBV4-3 | CASSRQEGSPTDTQYF | TGCGCCAGCAGCCGTCAGGAAGGGAGCCCCACAGATACGCAGTATTTT
TRBJ2-3 | - | - | TRBV19 | CASSKPGFEDTQYF | TGTGCCAGTAGCAAGCCCGGGTTTGAAGATACGCAGTATTTT
TRBJ2-1 | TRBD2 | - | TRBV4-2 | CASSQDLSGRALNEQFF | TGTGCCAGCAGCCAAGATCTCTCCGGGAGGGCCTTGAATGAGCAGTTCTTC
TRBJ1-1 | - | - | TRBV6-6 | CASRQGLIMNTEAFF | TGTGCCAGCAGACAGGGTCTTATAATGAACACTGAAGCTTTCTTT
TRBJ2-5 | TRBD2 | - | TRBV6-6 | CASSRRGAWETQYF | TGTGCCAGCAGTAGGCGGGGGGCGTGGGAGACCCAGTACTTC
TRBJ2-2 | TRBD1 | - | TRBV30 | CAWRDDRAELFF | TGTGCCTGGAGGGACGACAGGGCGGAGCTGTTTTTT
TRBJ2-7 | TRBD1 | - | TRBV18 | CASSPPGQGSYEQYF | TGTGCCAGCTCACCTCCGGGACAGGGGTCCTACGAGCAGTACTTC
TRBJ2-1 | TRBD2 | - | TRBV30 | CAWSARIGLDLVEQFF | TGTGCCTGGAGTGCCAGAATCGGACTAGACCTTGTTGAGCAGTTCTTC
TRBJ2-4 | - | - | TRBV30 | CAWSLGAAKNIQYF | TGTGCCTGGAGTTTGGGGGCAGCCAAAAACATTCAGTACTTC
TRBJ1-1 | - | - | TRBV5-6 | CASSLFVTEAFF | TGTGCCAGCAGCTTGTTTGTAACTGAAGCTTTCTTT
TRBJ2-7 | TRBD2 | - | TRBV5-1 | CASSLGLAHYEQYF | TGCGCCAGCAGCCTGGGACTAGCGCACTACGAGCAGTACTTC
TRBJ1-1 | - | - | TRBV13 | CASSLGRGYPDTEAFF | TGTGCCAGCAGCTTAGGCCGGGGGTACCCAGACACTGAAGCTTTCTTT
TRBJ1-5 | - | - | TRBV6-6 | CASSYSRMGRRQPQHF | TGTGCCAGCAGTTACTCGAGAATGGGGAGGCGTCAGCCCCAGCATTTT
TRBJ2-1 | - | few | TRBV7-8 | CASSLLESSYNEQFF | TGTGCCAGCAGCTTACTCGAGAGCTCCTACAATGAGCAGTTCTTC
TRBJ1-2 | TRBD1 | - | TRBV27 | CASSLDRGPTLDGYTF | TGTGCCAGCAGTTTAGACAGGGGCCCCACCCTGGACGGCTACACCTTC
TRBJ2-1 | - | - | TRBV25-1 | CASIPPAGPDNEQFF | TGTGCCAGCATCCCTCCGGCGGGGCCTGACAATGAGCAGTTCTTC